The rows below give T cell receptor beta chains drawn from one sample of a study of blood T cell repertoires in COVID-19. Method: immunoSEQ multiplex PCR; TCRdb's copy keeps in-frame clones and lacks some. The repertoire includes approximately 320,000 clones, 89% of them detected once, and more than 9.5% sits in the top ten. The sequenced sample consisted of peripheral blood. All receptors derive from a woman in her twenties or thirties with COVID-19, enrolled during active disease. The CDR3 runs from the conserved cysteine through the conserved F or W. Fields, in order: D gene, J gene, clone size, V gene, CDR3 protein, CDR3 DNA. The D gene is left open where the match is weak. Not every row has a clone size; where given, it reads once, few, many or a size class.

- | TRBJ1-5 | - | TRBV6-5 | CASSYHALEQPQHF | TGTGCCAGCAGTTACCACGCCCTGGAGCAGCCCCAGCATTTT
- | TRBJ2-5 | - | TRBV5-1 | CASSLAGAGAEETQYF | TGCGCCAGCAGCTTGGCCGGGGCGGGGGCCGAAGAGACCCAGTACTTC
- | TRBJ2-5 | - | TRBV29-1 | CSVGGRGSETQYF | TGCAGCGTTGGGGGGAGGGGGTCGGAGACCCAGTACTTC
TRBD2 | TRBJ2-7 | - | TRBV7-2 | CASSLLAGREQYF | TGTGCCAGCAGCTTACTAGCGGGGCGGGAGCAGTACTTC
- | TRBJ1-6 | - | TRBV27 | CASSHPEVGVLPLHF | TGTGCCAGCAGCCACCCAGAAGTGGGAGTCCTGCCCCTCCACTTT
TRBD1 | TRBJ1-2 | - | TRBV5-6 | CASSLAGQGHGYTF | TGTGCCAGCAGCTTGGCCGGACAGGGCCATGGCTACACCTTC
- | TRBJ2-7 | - | TRBV6-1 | CASSEVSSRVSYEQYF | TGTGCCAGCAGTGAAGTTTCCTCCCGGGTTTCCTACGAGCAGTACTTC
- | TRBJ1-2 | - | TRBV7-9 | CASSLLTLPEGEGYGYTF | TGTGCCAGCAGCTTACTTACCTTACCAGAGGGGGAGGGCTATGGCTACACCTTC
TRBD1 | TRBJ1-2 | - | TRBV6-5 | CASGTGGTGRYGYTF | TGTGCCAGCGGGACAGGAGGGACAGGGCGGTATGGCTACACCTTC
TRBD1 | TRBJ2-5 | - | TRBV7-7 | CASSRGQGQIQETQYF | TGTGCCAGCAGCCGAGGACAGGGACAAATCCAAGAGACCCAGTACTTC
- | TRBJ1-5 | - | TRBV19 | CASSITGKGQPQHF | TGTGCCAGTAGTATAACAGGGAAGGGTCAGCCCCAGCATTTT
- | TRBJ2-3 | - | TRBV9 | CASSVEIVDTQYF | TGTGCCAGCAGCGTAGAAATAGTGGATACGCAGTATTTT
TRBD1 | TRBJ2-7 | - | TRBV10-1 | CASSPTGSGYEQYF | TGCGCCAGCAGCCCGACAGGGAGCGGCTACGAGCAGTACTTC
- | TRBJ1-5 | - | TRBV5-1 | CASEGTPSNQPQHF | TGCGCCAGCGAGGGGACACCTAGCAATCAGCCCCAGCATTTT
- | TRBJ1-2 | - | TRBV12-3/TRBV12-4 | CASSLPPQGYTF | TGTGCCAGCAGTTTACCCCCACAGGGCTACACCTTC
- | TRBJ2-1 | - | TRBV5-1 | CASSLGAGIRSDEQFF | TGCGCCAGCAGCTTGGGGGCGGGAATCCGGTCGGATGAGCAGTTCTTC
TRBD2 | TRBJ2-1 | - | TRBV19 | CASSIASGTYNEQFF | TGTGCCAGTAGTATAGCTAGCGGGACCTACAATGAGCAGTTCTTC
TRBD2 | TRBJ2-7 | few | TRBV11-2 | CASSLSGVEGEQYF | TGTGCCAGCAGCCTTAGCGGGGTAGAAGGGGAGCAGTACTTC
- | TRBJ1-3 | - | TRBV6-5 | CASSLTGSSGNTIYF | TGTGCCAGCAGTTTAACAGGGAGCTCTGGAAACACCATATATTTT
- | TRBJ2-3 | - | TRBV7-9 | CASSTRTSTDTQYF | TGTGCCAGCAGCACACGAACCAGCACAGATACGCAGTATTTT
- | TRBJ1-1 | - | TRBV5-1 | CASSQHADRTEAFF | TGCGCCAGCAGCCAACACGCTGACAGAACTGAAGCTTTCTTT
- | TRBJ1-1 | - | TRBV29-1 | CSVVGKEAFF | TGCAGCGTTGTCGGGAAAGAAGCTTTCTTT
TRBD1 | TRBJ2-2 | - | TRBV23-1 | CASSQCRGQGSGELFF | TGCGCCAGCAGTCAATGTAGGGGACAGGGGAGCGGGGAGCTGTTTTTT
- | TRBJ1-2 | - | TRBV3-1/TRBV3-2 | CASSRRGTGNYGYTF | TGTGCCAGCAGCCGAAGGGGTACAGGAAACTATGGCTACACCTTC
TRBD1 | TRBJ2-2 | once | TRBV5-1 | CASSRQGDTGELFF | TGCGCCAGCAGTCGACAGGGTGACACCGGGGAGCTGTTTTTT
TRBD1 | TRBJ2-5 | - | TRBV18 | CASSPRGQGWETQYF | TGTGCCAGCTCACCGCGCGGACAGGGGTGGGAGACCCAGTACTTC
TRBD1 | TRBJ1-1 | - | TRBV28 | CASRRGGYLTEAFF | TGTGCCAGCAGGAGAGGGGGCTACTTGACTGAAGCTTTCTTT
- | TRBJ2-5 | - | TRBV20-1 | CSALDQETQYF | TGCAGTGCCTTAGATCAAGAGACCCAGTACTTC
- | TRBJ2-7 | - | TRBV3-1/TRBV3-2 | CASSQDYRWGDSITYEQYF | TGTGCCAGCAGCCAAGATTATCGGTGGGGGGACAGTATAACCTACGAGCAGTACTTC
- | TRBJ2-5 | - | TRBV3-1/TRBV3-2 | CASSQSMFETQYF | TGTGCCAGCAGCCAATCTATGTTTGAGACCCAGTACTTC
TRBD2 | TRBJ2-4 | - | TRBV10-1 | CASSESSGGGRIQYF | TGCGCCAGCAGTGAGTCAAGCGGCGGGGGACGGATTCAGTACTTC
TRBD1 | TRBJ2-7 | - | TRBV7-8 | CASSLGHYRGREQYF | TGTGCCAGCAGCTTAGGCCATTACAGGGGACGCGAGCAGTACTTC
- | TRBJ1-1 | once | TRBV6-5 | CASTEGGENTEAFF | TGTGCCAGCACCGAGGGGGGGGAGAACACTGAAGCTTTCTTT
TRBD1 | TRBJ1-3 | - | TRBV28 | CASTEVAGTGRNTIYF | TGTGCCAGCACCGAAGTGGCCGGGACAGGAAGAAACACCATATATTTT
- | TRBJ1-1 | - | TRBV15 | CATSRVGAAEEAFF | TGTGCCACCAGCAGAGTAGGAGCGGCTGAAGAAGCTTTCTTT
TRBD2 | TRBJ2-5 | - | TRBV7-8 | CASRSMRGIQETQYF | TGTGCCAGCAGATCAATGCGGGGGATCCAAGAGACCCAGTACTTC
TRBD1 | TRBJ2-3 | - | TRBV19 | CASIGIGTARADTQYF | TGTGCCAGTATCGGGATCGGGACAGCACGTGCAGATACGCAGTATTTT
TRBD1 | TRBJ1-5 | - | TRBV28 | CASDRDRSYQPQHF | TGTGCCAGTGACCGGGACAGGAGTTATCAGCCCCAGCATTTT
- | TRBJ2-5 | - | TRBV28 | CASSPTSIQYF | TGTGCCAGCAGTCCGACTAGTATCCAGTACTTC
- | TRBJ2-7 | - | TRBV2 | CASMRRGRYEQYF | TGTGCCAGCATGCGGAGGGGGCGCTACGAGCAGTACTTC
TRBD2 | TRBJ2-1 | - | TRBV7-7 | CASSQKPSGRGGPLHNEQFF | TGTGCCAGCAGTCAGAAGCCGTCTGGGCGGGGGGGACCTCTTCACAATGAGCAGTTCTTC
TRBD1 | TRBJ1-1 | - | TRBV12-3/TRBV12-4 | CASSLTGWTEAFF | TGTGCCAGCAGTTTGACAGGGTGGACTGAAGCTTTCTTT
- | TRBJ2-2 | - | TRBV28 | CASSHKQGRWTGELFF | TGTGCCAGCAGCCATAAACAGGGAAGGTGGACCGGGGAGCTGTTTTTT
- | TRBJ1-5 | - | TRBV7-2 | CASSLTRGSNQPQHF | TGTGCCAGCAGCTTAACCAGGGGTAGCAATCAGCCCCAGCATTTT
TRBD1 | TRBJ2-3 | few | TRBV5-5 | CASSLATGLSTDTQYF | TGTGCCAGCAGCTTGGCGACAGGGCTGAGCACAGATACGCAGTATTTT